Sequencing of this TCR beta chain was carried out in a study of control samples from healthy donors and cancer patients. V lost 4 bases to trimming and J lost 3 bases, with 14 bases between them. CDR1 SGHNT and CDR2 YYREEE come from the germline V gene (reference sequence). This CDR3 spans 14 amino acids. Assay: immunoSEQ multiplex PCR; the TCRdb copy retains only in-frame clones and omits some. The data contain about 200,000 clones, approximately 91% of them singletons. The TCR comes from a man aged 25 to 40 in good health. The V call is TRBV5-4, the J call TRBJ2-7; D may be TRBD1 (5 bases). The sample comprised blood. CDR3 loop: CASSQATGHYEQYF. The CDR3 nucleotides are TGTGCCAGCAGCCAAGCAACAGGACACTACGAGCAGTACTTC. The full variable domain, in which reference TRBV5-4 and TRBJ2-7 provide the parts outside the CDR3, is ETGVTQSPTHLIKTRGQQVTLRCSSQSGHNTVSWYQQALGQGPQFIFQYYREEENGRGNFPPRFSGLQFPNYSSELNVNALELDDSALYLCASSQATGHYEQYFGPGTRLTVT.